The present T cell receptor beta chain was sequenced within a study of beta chain features in type 1 diabetes. About the research overall: The patients were much like the healthy donors in age, gender and cell yields.

V was pared by 2 bases and J by 5 bases, with 9 bases between. In germline, CDR1 is SGHTA, CDR2 FQGTGA. The CDR3 loop spans 13 amino acids. Study outcomes and limitations: Fewer junction insertions and more nucleotide deletions appeared in type 1 diabetes patients. When Type 1 diabetes patients were examined, their TCRB CDR3s proved moderately but significantly shorter in all four CD4+ subsets.

Reverse transcribing all isolated RNA meant expressed TCRB transcripts were sequenced. TCRdb's table, derived via immunoSEQ multiplex PCR, lists solely in-frame clones and lacks some. The data hold about 110,000 clones, with around 40% observed a single time. On this clone itself: Its specificity is unknown.

The chain recombines TRBV7-3 with TRBJ2-5; D is possibly TRBD2 (5 bases). Sequencing input: stem cell memory CD4+ T cells from blood. The TCR originated in a woman aged 18-29 years in good health. The CDR3 coding sequence is TGTGCCAGCAGCTTAGGTAGCGCCGAGACCCAGTACTTC. This codes for CASSLGSAETQYF.